This T cell receptor beta chain was retrieved from a study of T cell responses to AZD1222 COVID-19 vaccine. Study-wide points: Reportedly, nearly half the spike-specific TCRs target unmutated variant regions.

The germline V and J ends were trimmed by 7 bases and 5 bases, with 11 bases remaining between them. This CDR3 region has 12 residues. From germline, CDR1 is SNHLY and CDR2 FYNNEI. Only in-frame clones appear in the TCRdb table, and some are missing; sequencing was by immunoSEQ multiplex PCR. Of over 50,000 clones in the sample, 80% were seen once. This clone was observed a few times. The antigen is undetermined. The clonotype originates from an adult who received the AZD1222 COVID-19 vaccine. The genes are TRBV2 and TRBJ2-5; the D is unclear. The sequencing used peripheral blood, collected 28 days after the second AZD1222 dose. The DNA for the CDR3 is TGTGCCAGCAAAGCGTATGGGGAGACCCAGTACTTC. It translates to CASKAYGETQYF.